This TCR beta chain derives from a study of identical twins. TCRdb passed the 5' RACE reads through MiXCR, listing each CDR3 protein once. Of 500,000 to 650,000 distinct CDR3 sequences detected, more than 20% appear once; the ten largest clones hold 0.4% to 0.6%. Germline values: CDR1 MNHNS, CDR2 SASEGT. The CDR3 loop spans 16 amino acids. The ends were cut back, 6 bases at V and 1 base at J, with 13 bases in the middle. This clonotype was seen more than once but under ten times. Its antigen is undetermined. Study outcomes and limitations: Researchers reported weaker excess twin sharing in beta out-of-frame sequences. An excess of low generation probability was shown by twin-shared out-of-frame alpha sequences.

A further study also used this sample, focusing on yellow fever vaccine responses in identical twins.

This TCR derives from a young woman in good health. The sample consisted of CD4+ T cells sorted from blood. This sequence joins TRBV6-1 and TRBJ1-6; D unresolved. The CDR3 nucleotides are TGTGCCAGCAGCCTCGTCGAGTGGTCCTATAATTCACCCCTCCACTTT. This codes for CASSLVEWSYNSPLHF.